This T cell receptor beta chain derives from a study of control samples from healthy donors and cancer patients. The assay was immunoSEQ multiplex PCR, and TCRdb's table has in-frame clones only and misses some. The profile shows about 28,000 clones, roughly nine tenths of them singletons. The ends were cut back, 4 bases at V and 10 bases at J, with 20 bases in the middle. Germline lookup yields CDR1 LGHNA and CDR2 YSLEER. This CDR3 region has 16 residues. Sequences were obtained from PBMCs. This clonotype was obtained from a man between 45 and 60 years old with lung cancer. The chain is built from TRBV4-3 and TRBJ1-6; D unclear. The CDR3 bases are TGCGCCAGCAGCCCTGAGCAGGATGGAGTAAACTCACCCCTCCACTTT. The encoded protein is CASSPEQDGVNSPLHF.